This T cell receptor (beta chain) was observed in a study of spatial heterogeneity in lung cancer. The wider study: The donor population consisted of just over 70 patients with untreated, early-stage non-small cell lung cancer. Notes on the study in general: There were more appearances of ubiquitous expanded tumor TCRs in blood at resection than at follow-up.

TCRdb independently ran MiXCR on the 5' RACE reads; one entry per CDR3 protein. The sample has some 110,000 distinct CDR3 sequences, over 9% seen once. The time point was: blood at routine non-recurrence follow-up after resection. Sequencing was performed on whole RNA extracted from tumor and nontumor lung tissue, or from frozen PBMC, and the material was left unsorted. This clonotype was recorded at least ten times. Its antigen is still unknown. Germline CDR1 and CDR2: MGHRA and YSYEKL. The V and J ends lost 3 bases and 8 bases respectively, with 10 bases between them. This CDR3 has 13 residues. The TCR was taken from a male donor with early-stage non-small cell lung cancer. Sequenced here: PBMCs, sampled at follow-up. The rearrangement uses TRBV4-1 and TRBJ1-4; tentative D call: TRBD1 (6 bases). The CDR3 spells CASSQLGGEKLFF. The DNA for the CDR3 is TGCGCCAGCAGCCAGCTAGGGGGAGAAAAACTGTTTTTT.